The 18 T cell receptor beta chains listed next were all sequenced from one sample in a study of T cells in Graves' hyperthyroidism and ophthalmopathy. Amplification of TCR beta CDR3 regions used RNA as the template. The HTBI set primed first-round TCR CDR3 RT-PCR. One entry per CDR3 protein results from TCRdb running MiXCR on the multiplex PCR reads. The repertoire holds about 600,000 distinct CDR3 sequences, with approximately 15% as singletons. The sample was blood. Source of these receptors: a woman in her 40s with Graves' ophthalmopathy.

The table lists this clonotype with many counts. The CDR3 region has the DNA TGTGCCAGCAGTTTGATGTCCCACGGGGCTGAAGCTTTCTTT. It encodes CASSLMSHGAEAFF. V is TRBV28 and J is TRBJ1-1; D is unclear. V was cut by 3 bases and J by 6 bases, with 14 bases left in between. The CDR3 loop spans 14 amino acids. The germline V gene has CDR1 MDHEN and CDR2 SYDVKM.

This clonotype occurred a few times. CDR3 region: CAISESIVNEQFF. The CDR3 DNA follows: TGTGCCATCAGTGAGTCGATCGTCAATGAGCAGTTCTTC. The genes are TRBV10-3 and TRBJ2-1; no firm D call. The CDR3 spans 13 residues. V lost 0 bases, J lost 6 bases, and 6 bases lay in between. Germline V gene sequence: CDR1 ENHRY, CDR2 SYGVKD.

This sequence joins TRBV5-1 and TRBJ2-3; D is ambiguous. Trimming took off 4 bases at V and 4 bases at J, with 10 bases between the two ends. Germline values: CDR1 SGHRS, CDR2 YFSETQ. The CDR3 is 13 amino acids. CDR3 in amino acids: CASSRSTADTQYF. The CDR3 nucleotides read TGCGCCAGCAGCCGATCGACCGCAGATACGCAGTATTTT. Looking up the rest from reference TRBV5-1 and TRBJ2-3 gives the full variable domain: KAGVTQTPRYLIKTRGQQVTLSCSPISGHRSVSWYQQTPGQGLQFLFEYFSETQRNKGNFPGRFSGRQFSNSRSEMNVSTLELGDSALYLCASSRSTADTQYFGPGTRLTVL.

This clonotype was seen repeatedly, ten times or more. The chain has TRBV29-1 and TRBJ2-7, with TRBD2 matching over 9 bases. V shed 7 bases and J 3 bases; nucleotides not matched to a gene: 7. The CDR3 contains 13 residues. Germline CDR1 is SQVTM and CDR2 is ANQGSEA. CDR3 sequence: CSAPPSGIYEQYF. The CDR3 bases are TGCAGCGCCCCTCCTAGCGGGATCTACGAGCAGTACTTC.

This clonotype was recorded many times. This sequence joins TRBV20-1 and TRBJ2-2; 13 bases are a match to TRBD2. This CDR3 comprises 21 residues. Trimming cost V 6 bases and J 1 base; bases outside gene matches: 20. Germline V gene lookup returns CDR1 DFQATT and CDR2 SNEGSKA (reference sequence). The CDR3 DNA reads as TGCAGTGCCAGAAGGGGACTAGCGGGAAAGTGGGTAGAAGGGAACACCGGGGAGCTGTTTTTT. It is translated as CSARRGLAGKWVEGNTGELFF.

This clonotype was seen ten or more times. V and J are TRBV20-1 and TRBJ2-7, with D tentatively TRBD2 (5 bases). This CDR3 is 15 amino acids long. V lost 2 bases and J lost 0, with 14 bases in between. Per germline, CDR1 DFQATT and CDR2 SNEGSKA (reference sequence). DNA for the CDR3: TGCAGTGCTAGACTAACTAGTGACAACTCCTACGAGCAGTACTTC. The encoded protein is CSARLTSDNSYEQYF.

The table lists this clonotype with many counts. The chain links TRBV7-8 to TRBJ2-1; 15 bases match TRBD2. Germline values: CDR1 SGHVS, CDR2 FQNEAQ. With 0 bases clipped from V and 8 bases from J, the junction kept 8 bases outside the gene matches. The CDR3 totals 18 residues. In nucleotides, the CDR3 is TGTGCCAGCAGCTTAGCAAGGACTAGCGGGGGGGCAGGGGATGAGCAGTTCTTC. Its translation is CASSLARTSGGAGDEQFF.

This clonotype has at least ten counts. The chain recombines TRBV7-2 with TRBJ2-5, with no clear D. The CDR3 totals 14 residues. Trimming removed 1 base from V and 5 bases from J, with 11 bases in between. Germline CDR1 reads SGHTA; CDR2 reads FQGNSA. CDR3: CASSLDHAAETQYF. The CDR3 bases are TGTGCCAGCAGCTTAGATCACGCGGCGGAGACCCAGTACTTC.

The chain uses TRBV19 and TRBJ1-2; D not certain. Germline V CDR1 and CDR2: LNHDA, SQIVND (reference sequence). The CDR3 is 12 amino acids. Trimming pared 1 base from V and 3 bases from J, leaving 3 bases between. The CDR3 DNA sequence: TGTGCCAGTAGTATAGCTGACTATGGCTACACCTTC. It translates to CASSIADYGYTF.

The rearrangement joins TRBV25-1 to TRBJ2-1; D may match TRBD1 or TRBD2 (5 bases each). V gave up 3 bases and J gave up 4 bases, with 19 bases separating them. In germline, CDR1 is MGHDK, CDR2 SYGVNS. The CDR3 sequence is 17 residues long. The CDR3 reads CASSERGELESYNEQFF. As DNA, the CDR3 is TGTGCCAGCAGTGAGCGAGGGGAGCTAGAGAGTTACAATGAGCAGTTCTTC.

The table lists this clonotype with a few counts. The gene calls are TRBV20-1 and TRBJ2-1; 9 positions agree with TRBD2. Per the germline V gene, CDR1 is DFQATT and CDR2 is SNEGSKA (reference sequence). V trimming: 6 bases; J trimming: 5 bases; junction bases outside the gene matches: 11. This CDR3 has 15 amino acids. In DNA, the CDR3 is TGCAGTGCCGAATCAACGCGGACTAGCGACAATGAGCAGTTCTTC. Translation gives CSAESTRTSDNEQFF.

This clonotype was seen a few times. This chain's CDR3 is CASKDNGPAGELFF. The CDR3 DNA sequence: TGTGCCAGTAAAGACAATGGTCCGGCCGGGGAGCTGTTTTTT. V and J are TRBV19 and TRBJ2-2, with unresolved D. Germline CDR1 is LNHDA and CDR2 is SQIVND (reference sequence). V was cut by 7 bases and J by 6 bases, with 15 bases left in between. The CDR3 sequence is 14 residues long.

V and J are TRBV5-1 and TRBJ2-5, with 9 bases matching TRBD2. The trim removed 6 bases at V and 4 bases at J, leaving 13 bases unmatched. The CDR3 spans 16 residues. From germline, CDR1 is SGHRS and CDR2 YFSETQ. CDR3: CASKGGGAGGGETQYF. In DNA form, the CDR3 reads TGCGCCAGCAAAGGAGGTGGAGCGGGGGGCGGAGAGACCCAGTACTTC.

This clonotype was seen ten or more times. The chain has TRBV18 and TRBJ1-1; maybe TRBD1 (5 bases). The CDR3 runs 13 residues. V was cut by 3 bases and J by 4 bases, with 9 bases left in between. Germline values: CDR1 KGHSH, CDR2 LQKENI. The CDR3 DNA is TGTGCCAGCTCACCGCAGGGTGGCACTGAAGCTTTCTTT. Amino acid sequence: CASSPQGGTEAFF.

The chain recombines TRBV19 with TRBJ1-1, with a possible D match to TRBD1 (6 bases). CDR3 size: 14 residues. Trimming pared 7 bases from V and 4 bases from J, leaving 16 bases between. Looked up from germline, CDR1 is LNHDA and CDR2 is SQIVND (reference sequence). CDR3 region: CASTQDRLSTEAFF. The CDR3 DNA is TGTGCCAGTACCCAGGACAGACTGAGCACTGAAGCTTTCTTT.

The DNA of the CDR3 is TGTGCCAGCAGCGAGGGACAGTACTTCTCTGGAAACACCATATATTTT. Its translation: CASSEGQYFSGNTIYF. The chain recombines TRBV5-8 with TRBJ1-3, with TRBD1 matching over 7 bases. CDR3 length equals 16 residues. Germline CDR1 is SGHTS and CDR2 is YDEGEE. V dropped 4 bases and J dropped 0; count of bases not matched to a gene: 7. The full variable domain, with the rest looked up from reference TRBV5-8 and TRBJ1-3, is EAGVTQSPTHLIKTRGQQATLRCSPISGHTSVYWYQQALGLGLQFLLWYDEGEERNRGNFPPRFSGRQFPNYSSELNVNALELEDSALYLCASSEGQYFSGNTIYFGEGSWLTVV.

The V gene is TRBV27, the J gene TRBJ2-3; possibly TRBD2 for D (6 bases). Germline-derived CDR1 and CDR2 are MNHEY and SMNVEV (reference sequence). The V end lost 2 bases, the J end lost 4 bases, and 13 bases lay between the germline ends. The CDR3 length is 15 residues. DNA for the CDR3: TGTGCCAGCAGTTTAATACTAGCTGGGGCAGATACGCAGTATTTT. It is translated as CASSLILAGADTQYF.

The CDR3 nucleotides are TGTGCCATCAGTGAGAAGGGTCCGACCTACGAGCAGTACTTC. Translating gives CAISEKGPTYEQYF. V usage is TRBV10-3 and J usage is TRBJ2-7, with D unclear. Trimming shortened V by 2 bases and J by 2 bases, and 10 bases separated the two germline ends. The CDR3 loop spans 14 amino acids. The germline gives CDR1 ENHRY, CDR2 SYGVKD.